The next 3 T cell receptor beta chains were all read from a single sample in a study of tumor-infiltrating lymphocytes in oesophageal squamous cell carcinoma. TCRdb recomputed calls from the PCR reads with MiXCR, one row per CDR3 protein. The table lists about 12,000 distinct CDR3 sequences, 52% of them singletons. Specimen: esophageal tumor tissue. Every receptor here comes from a female donor with esophageal squamous cell carcinoma.

The chain recombines TRBV7-6 with TRBJ1-1; possible D gene TRBD1, 5 bases. The CDR3 loop spans 13 amino acids. Per the germline V gene, CDR1 is SGHVS and CDR2 is FNYEAQ. V shed 7 bases and J shed 4 bases, with 13 bases lying between them. CDR3 DNA sequence: TGTGCCAGCACCATACAGGAATTCACTGAAGCTTTCTTT. It yields the protein CASTIQEFTEAFF.

In its sample, this clonotype was seen a few times. The rearrangement uses TRBV7-3 and TRBJ2-1; possibly TRBD1 for D (5 bases). The germline V and J ends were trimmed by 2 bases and 5 bases, with 7 bases remaining between them. The CDR3 covers 13 residues. Looked up from germline, CDR1 is SGHTA and CDR2 is FQGTGA. The CDR3 DNA sequence: TGTGCCAGCAGCTTAGCCAGGGACAATGAGCAGTTCTTC. Amino acids: CASSLARDNEQFF.

This clonotype has more than one count but fewer than ten. The CDR3 nucleotides read TGTGCCAGCAGCTTAAGATTAGCGGGGCAAGAGACCCAGTACTTC. This codes for CASSLRLAGQETQYF. This chain links TRBV7-9 with TRBJ2-5, with 8 bases fitting TRBD2. CDR1 SEHNR and CDR2 FQNEAQ come from the germline V gene (reference sequence). V was clipped by 2 bases and J by 2 bases; unmatched bases: 4. This CDR3 comprises 15 residues.